The 5 T cell receptor beta chains presented below share a single source sample, sequenced in a study of early T cells in non-severe SARS-CoV-2 infection. Each CDR3 protein gets one entry after TCRdb re-called the 5' RACE reads with MiXCR. The table has tens of thousands of distinct CDR3 sequences, roughly 12% seen once. The source material was whole blood. Source of these receptors: an adult who was a healthcare worker with PCR-confirmed SARS-CoV-2 infection or an uninfected control (not recorded which).

This clonotype was picked up many times. The rearrangement links TRBV5-1 to TRBJ2-2; tentative D call: TRBD1 (5 bases). The CDR3 covers 15 residues. Germline loops: CDR1 SGHRS, CDR2 YFSETQ. Trimming took off 4 bases at V and 7 bases at J, with 17 bases between the two ends. CDR3 nucleotide sequence: TGCGCCAGCAGCAACATTCGGACACCGGACGGGGAGCTGTTTTTT. It yields the protein CASSNIRTPDGELFF.

This clonotype was observed a few times. The rearrangement uses TRBV28 and TRBJ1-3, with no clear D. This CDR3 spans 17 amino acids. CDR1 and CDR2 from the germline V gene are MDHEN and SYDVKM. The V end lost 5 bases, the J end lost 0 bases, and 17 bases lay between the germline ends. This CDR3 reads CASSIGRASFSGNTIYF. In DNA form, the CDR3 reads TGTGCCAGCAGTATCGGACGGGCCTCGTTCTCTGGAAACACCATATATTTT.

This clonotype was found a few times. The chain combines TRBV10-3 with TRBJ2-1; TRBD1 agrees at 9 bases. In germline, CDR1 is ENHRY, CDR2 SYGVKD. Trimming cost V 0 bases and J 9 bases; bases outside gene matches: 6. The CDR3 totals 15 residues. The CDR3 bases are TGTGCCATCAGTGAGTCAGCGACAGGGGGTGCTGAGCAGTTCTTC. Translation: CAISESATGGAEQFF.

This clonotype was detected ten times or more. The chain links TRBV10-2 to TRBJ2-7; no clear D gene. The CDR3 extends over 12 amino acids. Germline CDR1 and CDR2: WSHSY and SAAADI. With 4 bases removed from V and 4 bases from J, the gap between germline ends came to 8 bases. The CDR3 is CASSATGYEQYF. CDR3 nucleotide sequence: TGCGCCAGCAGTGCCACTGGGTACGAGCAGTACTTC.

This clonotype was seen more than once but under ten times. The chain has TRBV5-1 and TRBJ1-4; D unresolved. Germline CDR1 and CDR2: SGHRS and YFSETQ. The CDR3 has 13 residues. V lost 1 base, J lost 8 bases, and 9 bases lay in between. This CDR3 is CASSLWTAEKLFF. The CDR3 region has the DNA TGCGCCAGCAGCTTGTGGACCGCGGAAAAACTGTTTTTT.